This TCR beta chain is drawn from a study of blood T cell repertoires in COVID-19. This CDR3 spans 18 amino acids. V lost 4 bases, J lost 0 bases, and 14 bases stayed unmatched. Germline V CDR1 and CDR2: SGDLS, YYNGEE. Profiling relied on immunoSEQ multiplex PCR, and the TCRdb table lists in-frame clones only, not all of them. This sample has about 140,000 clones, with 86% found just once. This rearrangement joins TRBV9 to TRBJ1-1; 8 nucleotides agree with TRBD1. The receptor was isolated from a woman aged 55-69 years with acute or convalescent COVID-19. The sample was peripheral blood. The CDR3 loop is CASSPRTGGNLMNTEAFF. Here the CDR3 DNA reads TGTGCCAGCAGCCCCCGAACAGGGGGGAATTTGATGAACACTGAAGCTTTCTTT.